This T cell receptor beta chain was observed in a study of T-cell reconstitution after alpha-beta-depleted transplantation in children. Germline CDR1 and CDR2: SNHLY and FYNNEI. This CDR3 contains 17 residues. The J segment lost 2 bases and the V segment lost 4 bases, leaving 13 bases of the junction unmatched. Unique molecular identifiers were used to barcode this TCRbeta library. Via MiXCR, TCRdb re-called the PCR reads, giving one row per CDR3 protein. This sample has hundreds of thousands of distinct CDR3 sequences; around a sixth occur once, and the top ten carry around 45%. This receptor was taken from a male patient between 2 and 15 years old who had a stem cell transplant for acute lymphoblastic leukemia, so the T cells may come from the graft donor. The J gene is TRBJ2-5, the V gene TRBV2; 7 nucleotides line up with TRBD1. The starting material was PBMCs, mostly from graft donor cells, obtained 360 days after TCRalphabeta/CD19-depleted stem cell transplant. The CDR3 sequence: CASSAEDRTRSQETQYF. CDR3 bases: TGTGCCAGCAGTGCAGAGGACAGGACAAGAAGTCAAGAGACCCAGTACTTC.